What follows are 8 T cell receptor beta chains derived from one specimen sequenced in a study of blood T cell repertoires in COVID-19. Clones were read by immunoSEQ multiplex PCR, and TCRdb kept only the in-frame ones, dropping some. The sample consists of tens of thousands of clones, roughly 88% of them appearing once. The material sequenced was peripheral blood. These receptors all stem from a man between 65 and 85 years old with acute or convalescent COVID-19.

There are a few counts of this clone. The chain couples TRBV28 to TRBJ2-5; 8 bases map to TRBD1. Germline values: CDR1 MDHEN, CDR2 SYDVKM. The CDR3 consists of 12 residues. The ends lost 10 bases at V and 2 bases at J; junction bases unmatched: 3. The CDR3: CAIRQGQETQYF. The DNA of the CDR3 is TGTGCCATCAGACAGGGGCAAGAGACCCAGTACTTC.

The rearrangement links TRBV5-4 to TRBJ2-3; tentative D call: TRBD1 (6 bases). V dropped 3 bases and J dropped 4 bases, with 15 bases sitting between them. The CDR3 contains 15 residues. Germline CDR1 reads SGHNT; CDR2 reads YYREEE (reference sequence). CDR3 nucleotide sequence: TGTGCCAGCAGCTCCACCAGGGGTGTCGCAGATACGCAGTATTTT. Translating it yields CASSSTRGVADTQYF.

By proportion, this clone is medium-sized. This rearrangement joins TRBV9 to TRBJ2-2; 10 nucleotides line up with TRBD2. Germline trimming cut 3 bases from V and 4 bases from J; bases unmatched to any gene: 3. This CDR3 is 15 amino acids long. In germline, CDR1 is SGDLS, CDR2 YYNGEE. Here the CDR3 DNA reads TGTGCCAGCAGCGCCTGGACTAGCGGCACCGGGGAGCTGTTTTTT. Translating gives CASSAWTSGTGELFF.

This clone was detected a few times. The chain uses TRBV19 and TRBJ1-2, with D possibly TRBD1 on 6 matching bases. Trimming removed 7 bases at V and 6 bases at J, with 21 bases between. The CDR3 contains 15 residues. Germline CDR1 reads LNHDA; CDR2 reads SQIVND (reference sequence). CDR3 coding DNA: TGTGCCAGTACTCTTTCCAGGGGTGTTGGGAATGGCTACACCTTC. Its translation: CASTLSRGVGNGYTF.

The CDR3 DNA sequence: TGTGCCAGCACCCACCGGGGAGATAGCAATCAGCCCCAGCATTTT. Translating gives CASTHRGDSNQPQHF. This chain connects TRBV28 to TRBJ1-5, with D hard to call. Trimming left V 7 bases short and J 0 bases short, with 13 bases between. The length of the CDR3 is 15 residues. From germline, CDR1 is MDHEN and CDR2 SYDVKM. The variable domain in full, completed from reference TRBV28 and TRBJ1-5, reads DVKVTQSSRYLVKRTGEKVFLECVQDMDHENMFWYRQDPGLGLRLIYFSYDVKMKEKGDIPEGYSVSREKKERFSLILESASTNQTSMYLCASTHRGDSNQPQHFGDGTRLSIL.

The chain uses TRBV4-1 and TRBJ1-5, with a possible D match to TRBD1 (6 bases). Trimming left V 1 base short and J 6 bases short, with 16 bases between. Per the germline V gene, CDR1 is MGHRA and CDR2 is YSYEKL. The CDR3 sequence is 16 residues long. CDR3 loop: CASSQVPTGLSQPQHF. CDR3 DNA sequence: TGCGCCAGCAGCCAAGTCCCTACAGGGCTCAGTCAGCCCCAGCATTTT.

The chain joins TRBV4-2 to TRBJ1-1; D remains ambiguous. The CDR3 runs to 14 residues. Germline CDR1 LGHNA, CDR2 YNFKEQ. V was shortened by 1 base and J by 0 bases, with 6 bases between the two germline ends. CDR3 DNA sequence: TGTGCCAGCAGCCAAGCCCTATTGAACACTGAAGCTTTCTTT. Translation: CASSQALLNTEAFF.

Written as DNA, the CDR3 is TGTGCCACCAGTCGCGCCAGGCGGGGGGGAAGGGCTAGCGGCAGCTCCTACAATGAGCAGTTCTTC. Its protein is CATSRARRGGRASGSSYNEQFF. The chain has TRBV24-1 and TRBJ2-1; 9 bases fit TRBD2. The CDR3 contains 22 residues. The V gene end was trimmed by 6 bases and the J gene end by 0 bases; junction bases not matched to a gene: 23. The germline V gene encodes CDR1 KGHDR and CDR2 SFDVKD.